Following are 8 T cell receptor beta chains from one sample sequenced in a study of T cells expressing NK-cell markers. For each CDR3 protein, TCRdb gives one entry from its re-call of the 5' RACE reads, without DNA. The repertoire table contains 150,000 to 180,000 distinct CDR3 sequences. Sequencing input: blood T cells: a sorted CD56 or NKG2C T cell subset, CD4+ or CD8+ T cells, or bulk PBMC T cells (not recorded which). Receptors originate from a woman between 50 and 59 years old in good health.

The gene calls are TRBV4-1 and TRBJ2-7. Germline V gene sequence: CDR1 MGHRA, CDR2 YSYEKL. CDR3 length equals 16 residues. CDR3 amino acids: CASSPVVTEPAYEQYF.

This chain connects TRBV27 to TRBJ2-7; absent DNA, TCRdb's TRBD2 call cannot be checked. CDR1 and CDR2 from the germline V gene are MNHEY and SMNVEV (reference sequence). The CDR3 covers 15 residues. The CDR3 protein is CASKRDFSDPYEQYF.

V and J are TRBV9 and TRBJ2-7. This CDR3 has 14 amino acids. CDR1 is SGDLS and CDR2 is YYNGEE in the germline V gene. CDR3 region: CASSAGGATTEQYF.

V usage is TRBV5-1 and J usage is TRBJ2-2; the TRBD1 assignment by TCRdb is unverifiable without DNA. Germline V gene sequence: CDR1 SGHRS, CDR2 YFSETQ. The CDR3 has 16 amino acids. The CDR3 sequence is CASSFVGGLDTGELFF. Full variable domain (missing parts from reference TRBV5-1 and TRBJ2-2): KAGVTQTPRYLIKTRGQQVTLSCSPISGHRSVSWYQQTPGQGLQFLFEYFSETQRNKGNFPGRFSGRQFSNSRSEMNVSTLELGDSALYLCASSFVGGLDTGELFFGEGSRLTVL.

CDR3 loop: CASSMLAIRYEQYF. The rearrangement links TRBV21-1 to TRBJ2-7; the D gene TCRdb calls, TRBD2, cannot be checked with no DNA. TRBV21-1 is a recognized pseudogene. This CDR3 has 14 residues.

The chain is built from TRBV24-1 and TRBJ2-2; TCRdb's assignment of TRBD2 cannot be checked, as there is no DNA. The CDR3 has 17 amino acids. Germline lookup yields CDR1 KGHDR and CDR2 SFDVKD. The CDR3: CATSDPATSGNTGELFF.

The CDR3 here is CASSKGDSNQPQHF. The chain joins TRBV5-5 to TRBJ1-5. This CDR3 has 14 amino acids. The V gene's germline CDR1 is SGHKS and CDR2 YYEKEE (reference sequence).

The chain uses TRBV5-5 and TRBJ1-5; lacking DNA, the TRBD1 call made by TCRdb goes unchecked. Germline V gene data show CDR1 as SGHKS and CDR2 as YYEKEE (reference sequence). This CDR3 has 15 amino acids. This chain's CDR3 is CASSQSDRNNQPQHF.